Following are 9 T cell receptor beta chains from one sample sequenced in a study of shared clonotypes between healthy human individuals. Clones were read by immunoSEQ multiplex PCR, and TCRdb kept only the in-frame ones, dropping some. The data contain about 1 million clones, 65% to 75% of them seen just once; the ten biggest clones take up approximately 1.5%. Sequencing was done on a sample of memory CD4+ T cells sorted from blood. This sample's subset: CD45RA-negative fraction. The receptors here all came from a man between 18 and 35 years old in good health.

This chain uses TRBV19 with TRBJ2-2; no definite D call. V was cut by 4 bases and J by 3 bases, with 9 bases left in between. The CDR3 runs to 14 residues. Per the germline V gene, CDR1 is LNHDA and CDR2 is SQIVND (reference sequence). The CDR3 region has the DNA TGTGCCAGTAGTAAAAAAGGTCACACCGGGGAGCTGTTTTTT. Amino acid sequence: CASSKKGHTGELFF.

The chain links TRBV7-9 to TRBJ2-2, with 8 positions matching TRBD2. Germline trimming cut 1 base from V and 5 bases from J; bases unmatched to any gene: 3. Germline V gives CDR1 SEHNR, CDR2 FQNEAQ (reference sequence). This CDR3 is built from 15 residues. The CDR3 DNA sequence: TGTGCCAGCAGCTTAGGTAGCGGGGATACCGGGGAGCTGTTTTTT. Protein product: CASSLGSGDTGELFF.

This clone was seen a handful of times. The chain uses TRBV30 and TRBJ1-6; no definite D call. The CDR3 contains 16 residues. Per the germline V gene, CDR1 is GTSNPN and CDR2 is SVGIG (reference sequence). With 2 bases removed from V and 0 bases from J, the gap between germline ends came to 11 bases. The CDR3 DNA sequence: TGTGCCTGGAGTAAGGGTAGAAGCTCCTATAATTCACCCCTCCACTTT. Protein sequence: CAWSKGRSSYNSPLHF.

This clone has a single count. In the same sample, other DNA sequences code for this CDR3. The chain combines TRBV18 with TRBJ1-2; D unclear. The CDR3 totals 13 residues. V was trimmed by 3 bases and J by 2 bases, leaving 7 bases between them. The germline V gene has CDR1 KGHSH and CDR2 LQKENI. The CDR3: CASSPGENYGYTF. The DNA of the CDR3 is TGTGCCAGCTCACCGGGCGAGAACTATGGCTACACCTTC.

This CDR3 is CASSEPGQGKYSNQPQHF. DNA of the CDR3: TGCGCCAGCAGTGAGCCGGGACAGGGTAAGTATAGCAATCAGCCCCAGCATTTT. The chain is built from TRBV10-1 and TRBJ1-5; TRBD1 agrees at 9 bases. Germline loops: CDR1 WNHNN, CDR2 SYGVQD (reference sequence). The length of the CDR3 is 18 residues. V gave up 2 bases and J gave up 0 bases; unmatched junction bases: 8.

This clone has at least ten counts. The chain recombines TRBV9 with TRBJ1-3, with D unresolved. The V end lost 4 bases, the J end lost 0 bases, and 11 bases lay between the germline ends. Per germline, CDR1 SGDLS and CDR2 YYNGEE. The CDR3 has 15 residues. In DNA, the CDR3 is TGTGCCAGCAGCCTTCACAGCGTCTCTGGAAACACCATATATTTT. Translation gives CASSLHSVSGNTIYF. Filled out from reference TRBV9 and TRBJ1-3, the complete variable domain reads DSGVTQTPKHLITATGQRVTLRCSPRSGDLSVYWYQQSLDQGLQFLIQYYNGEERAKGNILERFSAQQFPDLHSELNLSSLELGDSALYFCASSLHSVSGNTIYFGEGSWLTVV.

V and J are TRBV7-6 and TRBJ2-7; 11 bases agree with TRBD2. The CDR3 totals 16 residues. The V gene end was trimmed by 6 bases and the J gene end by 2 bases; junction bases not matched to a gene: 9. Per the germline V gene, CDR1 is SGHVS and CDR2 is FNYEAQ. CDR3 residues: CASSSTRLAGTYEQYF. The CDR3 DNA follows: TGTGCCAGCAGTTCTACTCGACTAGCGGGAACCTACGAGCAGTACTTC.

For the CDR3, the DNA is TGTGCCAGCAGCCCACCCCACGACTCTGGGGCCAACGTCCTGACTTTC. Its protein is CASSPPHDSGANVLTF. The J gene is TRBJ2-6, the V gene TRBV14; D remains unclear. This CDR3 region has 16 residues. V shed 4 bases and J shed 0 bases, with 10 bases lying between them. Germline CDR1 reads SGHDN; CDR2 reads FVKESK.

The chain has TRBV28 and TRBJ1-6; tentative D call: TRBD1 (6 bases). The CDR3 sequence is 15 residues long. The germline V gene has CDR1 MDHEN and CDR2 SYDVKM. The V end was cut by 4 bases, the J end by 9 bases, with 16 bases between. As DNA, the CDR3 is TGTGCCAGCAGTTATCCGGGGGGAGGGGGTTCACCCCTCCACTTT. As protein: CASSYPGGGGSPLHF.